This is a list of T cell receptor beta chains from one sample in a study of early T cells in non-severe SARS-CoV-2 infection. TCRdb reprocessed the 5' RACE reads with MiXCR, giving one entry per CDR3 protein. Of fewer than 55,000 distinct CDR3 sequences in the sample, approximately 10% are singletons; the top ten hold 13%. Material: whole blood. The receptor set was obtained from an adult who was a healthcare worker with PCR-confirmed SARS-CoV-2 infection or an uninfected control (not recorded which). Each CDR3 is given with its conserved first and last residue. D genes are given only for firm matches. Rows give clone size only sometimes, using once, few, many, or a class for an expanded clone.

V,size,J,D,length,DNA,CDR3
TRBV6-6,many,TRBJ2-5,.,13,TGTGCCAGCAGGGACGGATCCAAAGAGACCCAGTACTTC,CASRDGSKETQYF
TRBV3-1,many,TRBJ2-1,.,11,TGTGCCAGCAGCCAAGCTCAGGAGCAGTTCTTC,CASSQAQEQFF
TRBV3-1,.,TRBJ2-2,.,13,TGTGCCAGCAGCCCGACAGTACATGGGGAGCTGTTTTTT,CASSPTVHGELFF
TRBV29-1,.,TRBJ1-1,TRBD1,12,TGCAGCGTTGAAGCCGCAGACAGGGGGGCTTTCTTT,CSVEAADRGAFF
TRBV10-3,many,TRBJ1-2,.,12,TGTGCCATCAGTCCGGTCGGCTATGGCTACACCTTC,CAISPVGYGYTF
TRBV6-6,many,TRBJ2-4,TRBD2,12,TGTGCCGCCGGCGGGGGCAAAAACATTCAGTACTTC,CAAGGGKNIQYF
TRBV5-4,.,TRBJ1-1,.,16,TGTGCCAGCAGCTTGGCCGCGGACGTCGTGAACACTGAAGCTTTCTTT,CASSLAADVVNTEAFF
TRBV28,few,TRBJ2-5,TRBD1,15,TGTGCCAGCAAACCGGGACAGGGAGGACAAGAGACCCAGTACTTC,CASKPGQGGQETQYF
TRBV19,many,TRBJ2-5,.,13,TGTGCCAGTAGTCCTCGCGGACGGGAGACCCAGTACTTC,CASSPRGRETQYF
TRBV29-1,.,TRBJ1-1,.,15,TGCAGCGTTGTAGAAGGCGGGTCCCACCTAACTGAAGCTTTCTTT,CSVVEGGSHLTEAFF
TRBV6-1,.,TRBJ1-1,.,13,TGTGCCAGGAACGACAGAGGGTGGGCTGAAGCTTTCTTT,CARNDRGWAEAFF
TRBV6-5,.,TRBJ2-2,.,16,TGTGCCAGCAGTCGCGGGACCCGGTTACACCCCGGGGAGCTGTTTTTT,CASSRGTRLHPGELFF
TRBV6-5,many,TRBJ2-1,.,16,TGTGCCAGCAGTTACTCGGCAGGTAGCTCCTACAATGAGCAGTTCTTC,CASSYSAGSSYNEQFF
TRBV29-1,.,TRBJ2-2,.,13,TGCAGCGTTGCGGGGGACAACACCGGGGAGCTGTTTTTT,CSVAGDNTGELFF
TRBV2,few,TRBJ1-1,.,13,TGTGCCCGGACGTCGGGAAAGCACACTGAAGCTTTCTTT,CARTSGKHTEAFF
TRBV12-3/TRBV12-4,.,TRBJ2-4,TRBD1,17,TGTGCCAGCATGGGGGACAGGGGATACCTAGCCAAAAACATTCAGTACTTC,CASMGDRGYLAKNIQYF
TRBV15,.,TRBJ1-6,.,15,TGTGCCACCAGCGGAGGGAGCTCCTATAATTCACCCCTCCACTTT,CATSGGSSYNSPLHF
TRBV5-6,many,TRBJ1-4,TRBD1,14,TGTGCCAGCAGCTCCATACAGGACAGGAAAAAACTGTTTTTT,CASSSIQDRKKLFF
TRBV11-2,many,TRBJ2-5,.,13,TGTGCCAGCAGCTCGGACCCCCAAGAGACCCAGTACTTC,CASSSDPQETQYF
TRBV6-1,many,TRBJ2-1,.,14,TGTGCCAGCATAAGAACTTCCGGCTACAATGAGCAGTTCTTC,CASIRTSGYNEQFF
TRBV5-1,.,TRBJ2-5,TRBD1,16,TGCGCCAGCAGCGAGGGACAGCTATCCGCCAAAGAGACCCAGTACTTC,CASSEGQLSAKETQYF
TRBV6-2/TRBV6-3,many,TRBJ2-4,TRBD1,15,TGTGCCAGCAGTTACTCGACACAGGGGGCTTACATTCAGTACTTC,CASSYSTQGAYIQYF
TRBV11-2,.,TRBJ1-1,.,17,TGTGCCAGCAGCTTAAGGGCCGGTGTCACCCGAGGCACTGAAGCTTTCTTT,CASSLRAGVTRGTEAFF
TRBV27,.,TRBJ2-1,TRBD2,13,TGTGCTGCCAGGACTAGCGGGATAAATGAGCAGTTCTTC,CAARTSGINEQFF
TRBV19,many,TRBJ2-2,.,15,TGTGCCAGTAGTGTGACTCCCGGGTACACCGGGGAGCTGTTTTTT,CASSVTPGYTGELFF
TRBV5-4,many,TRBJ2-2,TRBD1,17,TGTGCCAGCAGTCCCCGGCCCGGGACAGGGGACACCGGGGAGCTGTTTTTT,CASSPRPGTGDTGELFF
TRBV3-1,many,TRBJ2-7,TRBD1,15,TGTGCCAGCAGCCAAGATCTGGGCAGGGGGCGTGAGCAGTACTTC,CASSQDLGRGREQYF
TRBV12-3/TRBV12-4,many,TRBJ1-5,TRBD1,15,TGTGCCAGCAGACCCTCTACAGGGGGCAATCAGCCCCAGCATTTT,CASRPSTGGNQPQHF
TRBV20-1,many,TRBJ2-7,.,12,TGCAGTGCTCGCAGGGGAAGCGTCGAGCAGTACTTC,CSARRGSVEQYF
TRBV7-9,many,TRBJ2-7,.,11,TGTGCCAGCAGCTTGTTGTCCGAGCAGTACTTC,CASSLLSEQYF
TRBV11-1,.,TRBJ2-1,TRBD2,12,TGTGCCAGCAGCATCCTAGCGGGGGAGCAGTTCTTC,CASSILAGEQFF
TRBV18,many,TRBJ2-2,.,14,TGTGCCAGCGTACCGGCACAGGGCACCGGGGAGCTGTTTTTT,CASVPAQGTGELFF
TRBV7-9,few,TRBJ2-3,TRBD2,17,TGTGCCAGCACCCCCAGCGGGGCTAGCGGGAGCACAGATACGCAGTATTTT,CASTPSGASGSTDTQYF
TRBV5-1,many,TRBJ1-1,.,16,TGCGCCAGCAGCTTGGGCGTACAAGTGGGGAACACTGAAGCTTTCTTT,CASSLGVQVGNTEAFF